What follows are 23 T cell receptor beta chains derived from one specimen sequenced in a study of cytomegalovirus exposure and HLA in healthy donors. Primers included in the PCR were 60 Vbeta and 13 Jbeta primers. Profiling relied on immunoSEQ multiplex PCR, and the TCRdb table lists in-frame clones only, not all of them. The top ten clones hold 4.5% to 5% of a sample with some 95,000 clones, approximately 80% of them seen once. Source material: PBMCs. The receptor source for this set is a woman aged 40 to 49 in good health and CMV-seronegative.

The chain joins TRBV15 to TRBJ1-5; D may be TRBD1 (6 bases). The V end was cut by 0 bases, the J end by 7 bases, with 13 bases between. Germline-derived CDR1 and CDR2 are LNHNV and YYDKDF (reference sequence). This CDR3 spans 15 amino acids. In DNA, the CDR3 is TGTGCCACCAGCAGAGATGGGGGGGCTGGGCAGCCCCAGCATTTT. Protein: CATSRDGGAGQPQHF.

The V and J genes are TRBV7-9 and TRBJ2-7, with a weak D call TRBD2 (5 bases). The CDR3 has 19 amino acids. Germline values: CDR1 SEHNR, CDR2 FQNEAQ (reference sequence). V lost 4 bases and J 1 base, leaving 26 bases between the germline ends. CDR3 protein: CASSSNVFFSGDSSYEQYF. In DNA form, the CDR3 reads TGTGCCAGCAGCTCTAACGTATTTTTCAGCGGAGACTCTTCCTACGAGCAGTACTTC.

In this sample, this clone turned up a few times. The chain carries TRBV7-8 and TRBJ1-1; 7 bases agree with TRBD1. The CDR3 is 17 residues long. V dropped 5 bases and J dropped 2; count of bases not matched to a gene: 14. Germline V gives CDR1 SGHVS, CDR2 FQNEAQ. CDR3 nucleotides: TGTGCCAGCAGCCCGACCGACAGGGTAGGGAGAAACACTGAAGCTTTCTTT. It codes for CASSPTDRVGRNTEAFF.

This chain connects TRBV7-9 to TRBJ2-7, with 8 bases that match TRBD2. V dropped 1 base and J dropped 3; count of bases not matched to a gene: 17. The CDR3 contains 19 residues. Per the germline V gene, CDR1 is SEHNR and CDR2 is FQNEAQ (reference sequence). CDR3 nucleotides: TGTGCCAGCAGCTTAGTAGGGGGGGGGACTAGGTCCTTTCACTACGAGCAGTACTTC. This codes for CASSLVGGGTRSFHYEQYF.

The J gene is TRBJ1-2, the V gene TRBV5-1; 9 bases align to TRBD1. CDR1 is SGHRS and CDR2 is YFSETQ in the germline V gene. The CDR3 covers 15 residues. Germline trimming cut 4 bases from V and 8 bases from J; bases unmatched to any gene: 12. In nucleotides, the CDR3 is TGCGCCAGCAGCGACCCGGGACAGGGAGGTGGAGGCTACACCTTC. Encoded protein: CASSDPGQGGGGYTF.

The chain links TRBV19 to TRBJ1-6; maybe TRBD1 (6 bases). The CDR3 length is 13 residues. Trimming stripped 3 bases from V and 9 bases from J, with 9 bases between. The germline V gene has CDR1 LNHDA and CDR2 SQIVND (reference sequence). As DNA, the CDR3 is TGTGCCAGTAGTATTAACAGGGTTTCACCCCTCCACTTT. Protein sequence: CASSINRVSPLHF.

The V and J genes are TRBV6-6 and TRBJ2-1; TRBD1 aligns across 8 bases. The germline V gene has CDR1 MNHNY and CDR2 SVGAGI (reference sequence). The CDR3 covers 16 residues. Trimming took 6 bases from V and 5 from J; bases not matched to a gene: 12. The CDR3 reads CASRGSGTGSHNEQFF. The CDR3 DNA reads TGTGCCAGCAGGGGGTCGGGGACAGGATCACACAATGAGCAGTTCTTC.

This chain uses TRBV5-4 with TRBJ1-1; tentative D call: TRBD1 (5 bases). The length of the CDR3 is 15 residues. CDR1 and CDR2 (germline): SGHNT, YYREEE (reference sequence). V dropped 5 bases and J dropped 0 bases, with 14 bases sitting between them. Here the CDR3 reads CASRPRQNLNTEAFF. CDR3 in DNA: TGTGCCAGCAGACCTAGACAGAACCTGAACACTGAAGCTTTCTTT.

The V and J genes are TRBV6-1 and TRBJ2-2, with 7 bases identical to TRBD1. After removal of 7 bases from V and 3 bases from J, the junction contained 5 bases not matched to a gene. CDR3 length: 14 amino acids. Per germline, CDR1 MNHNS and CDR2 SASEGT. CDR3 coding DNA: TGTGCCAGCATTCGACAGGGAGACACCGGGGAGCTGTTTTTT. This encodes CASIRQGDTGELFF.

The chain carries TRBV10-3 and TRBJ2-3; 10 bases fit TRBD2. CDR3 length: 15 amino acids. Germline V gene lookup returns CDR1 ENHRY and CDR2 SYGVKD. The ends lost 7 bases at V and 7 bases at J; junction bases unmatched: 11. CDR3 sequence (DNA): TGTGCCATCACGGCGGAAGCGGGGGGGACGAATACGCAGTATTTT. Translation gives CAITAEAGGTNTQYF.

This clone has only one observation. The V gene is TRBV7-6, the J gene TRBJ1-4; D unresolved. With 5 bases removed from V and 8 bases from J, the gap between germline ends came to 9 bases. CDR1 is SGHVS and CDR2 is FNYEAQ in the germline V gene. The CDR3 loop spans 12 amino acids. The CDR3 is CASSREEEKLFF. The CDR3 nucleotides are TGTGCCAGCAGCCGAGAGGAAGAAAAACTGTTTTTT.

The V call is TRBV11-2, the J call TRBJ1-4; TRBD1 might be the D (6 bases). CDR3 length: 15 residues. Between the trimmed V and J ends, which lost 5 bases and 5 bases, there was a span of 15 bases. Germline assignment: CDR1 SGHAT and CDR2 FQNNGV. The CDR3 here is CASSPQGLLNEKLFF. For the CDR3, the DNA is TGTGCCAGCAGCCCCCAGGGGCTCTTAAATGAAAAACTGTTTTTT.

The J gene is TRBJ2-7, the V gene TRBV28; 7 bases are a match to TRBD2. CDR1 and CDR2 from the germline V gene are MDHEN and SYDVKM. Trimming at V came to 4 bases and at J to 0 bases, leaving 6 bases not matched to a gene. CDR3 length: 15 residues. Here the CDR3 DNA reads TGTGCCAGCAGTTCCCCACGGGAGGCCTCCTACGAGCAGTACTTC. Amino acids: CASSSPREASYEQYF.

CDR3 coding DNA: TGTGCCAGCAGCCTTAATACTCGGGGGGGACAAGAGACCCAGTACTTC. It specifies CASSLNTRGGQETQYF. The chain is built from TRBV14 and TRBJ2-5, with 8 bases identical to TRBD2. Losses at the gene ends were 4 bases for V and 2 bases for J; bases not matched to a gene: 9. The CDR3 loop spans 16 amino acids. CDR1 and CDR2 (germline): SGHDN, FVKESK.

This clone came up once. The CDR3 reads CASSPTAGYEQYF. CDR3 nucleotides: TGTGCCAGCAGCCCGACGGCGGGTTACGAGCAGTACTTC. This chain connects TRBV5-6 to TRBJ2-7, with D possibly TRBD2 on 5 matching bases. CDR1 is SGHDT and CDR2 is YYEEEE in the germline V gene. The V end lost 4 bases, the J end lost 4 bases, and 12 bases lay between the germline ends. This CDR3 comprises 13 residues.

The genes are TRBV5-1 and TRBJ2-7, with D unresolved. Germline assignment: CDR1 SGHRS and CDR2 YFSETQ. The CDR3 has 14 amino acids. Trimming pared 0 bases from V and 6 bases from J, leaving 13 bases between. In DNA, the CDR3 is TGCGCCAGCAGCTTGGTCCCGGGTTCGGGCGAGCAGTACTTC. Translating gives CASSLVPGSGEQYF.

For the CDR3, the DNA is TGTGCCATCAGTGAAGTTGAGGGAACTGAAGCTTTCTTT. Translation: CAISEVEGTEAFF. The chain has TRBV10-3 and TRBJ1-1, with no clear D. CDR1 and CDR2 (germline): ENHRY, SYGVKD. With 3 bases removed from V and 5 bases from J, the gap between germline ends came to 10 bases. CDR3 length: 13 amino acids.

V usage is TRBV19 and J usage is TRBJ1-6; the match to TRBD1 covers 7 bases. This CDR3 spans 13 amino acids. V dropped 6 bases and J dropped 9; count of bases not matched to a gene: 5. Germline lookup yields CDR1 LNHDA and CDR2 SQIVND (reference sequence). The CDR3 reads CASSLTGVSPLHF. CDR3 bases: TGTGCCAGTAGCCTCACAGGGGTTTCACCCCTCCACTTT.

This clone showed up just a few times. The chain carries TRBV30 and TRBJ1-5, with TRBD1 identical over 9 bases. This CDR3 has 18 amino acids. CDR1 and CDR2 from the germline V gene are GTSNPN and SVGIG (reference sequence). V lost 3 bases and J lost 0; bases outside the gene matches: 12. This CDR3 is CAWRPGQGSSNSNQPQHF. The CDR3 coding sequence is TGTGCCTGGAGACCGGGACAGGGCTCATCTAATAGCAATCAGCCCCAGCATTTT.

The chain is built from TRBV6-5 and TRBJ1-2; TRBD1 matches at 10 bases. The ends lost 4 bases at V and 3 bases at J; junction bases unmatched: 5. This CDR3 has 15 residues. Germline CDR1 reads MNHEY; CDR2 reads SVGAGI. The CDR3 DNA reads TGTGCCAGCAGTTCCGGGACAGGGGCCCACTATGGCTACACCTTC. It specifies CASSSGTGAHYGYTF.

The chain uses TRBV5-6 and TRBJ1-2; tentative D call: TRBD1 (5 bases). The CDR3 covers 14 residues. Trimming removed 4 bases from V and 4 bases from J, with 14 bases in between. Germline V gives CDR1 SGHDT, CDR2 YYEEEE. The CDR3 sequence: CASSIRQLLYGYTF. In DNA, the CDR3 is TGTGCCAGCAGCATCAGACAGTTACTCTATGGCTACACCTTC.

The chain uses TRBV18 and TRBJ2-7, with D possibly matching TRBD2 (5 bases). The CDR3 has 11 amino acids. V lost 4 bases, J lost 7 bases, and 8 bases lay in between. Germline V gene lookup returns CDR1 KGHSH and CDR2 LQKENI. The CDR3 nucleotides read TGTGCCAGCTCACGGGGAGCGGAGCAGTACTTC. This codes for CASSRGAEQYF.

This clone was seen a few times. This CDR3 is CASSDSMSRQFF. The CDR3 DNA sequence: TGTGCCAGCAGTGACTCTATGTCTAGACAGTTCTTC. V and J are TRBV6-4 and TRBJ2-1; no clear D. This CDR3 contains 12 residues. The V gene lost 0 bases and the J gene lost 13 bases, with 10 bases spanning the gap. The germline V gene has CDR1 MRHNA and CDR2 SNTAGT.